This T cell receptor beta chain derives from a study of control samples from healthy donors and cancer patients. The assay was immunoSEQ multiplex PCR, and TCRdb's table has in-frame clones only and misses some. The sample has over 110,000 clones; over 85% are singletons. The CDR3 loop spans 14 amino acids. Germline assignment: CDR1 SGDLS and CDR2 YYNGEE. Trimming left V 4 bases short and J 1 base short, with 9 bases between. This clone was observed once. The sequenced sample consisted of blood. This sequence joins TRBV9 and TRBJ1-3, with D possibly TRBD1 on 6 matching bases. This sequence originates from a man younger than 45 in good health. In DNA form, the CDR3 reads TGTGCCAGCAGCCGACAGGATTCTGGAAACACCATATATTTT. Amino acid sequence: CASSRQDSGNTIYF.